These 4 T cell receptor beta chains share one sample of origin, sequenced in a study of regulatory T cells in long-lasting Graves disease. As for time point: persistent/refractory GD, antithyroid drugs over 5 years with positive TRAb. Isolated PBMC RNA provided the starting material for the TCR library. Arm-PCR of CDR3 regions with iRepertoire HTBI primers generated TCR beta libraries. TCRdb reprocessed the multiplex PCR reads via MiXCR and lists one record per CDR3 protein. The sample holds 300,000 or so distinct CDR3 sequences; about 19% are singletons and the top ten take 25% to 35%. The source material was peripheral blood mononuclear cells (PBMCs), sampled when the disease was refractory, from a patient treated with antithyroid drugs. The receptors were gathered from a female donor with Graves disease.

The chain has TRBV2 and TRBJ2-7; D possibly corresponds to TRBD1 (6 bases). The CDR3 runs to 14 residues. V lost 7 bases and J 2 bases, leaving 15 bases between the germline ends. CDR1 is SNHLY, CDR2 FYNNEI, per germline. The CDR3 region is CASMGLKGAYEQYF. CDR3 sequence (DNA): TGTGCCAGCATGGGGCTCAAGGGGGCCTACGAGCAGTACTTC.

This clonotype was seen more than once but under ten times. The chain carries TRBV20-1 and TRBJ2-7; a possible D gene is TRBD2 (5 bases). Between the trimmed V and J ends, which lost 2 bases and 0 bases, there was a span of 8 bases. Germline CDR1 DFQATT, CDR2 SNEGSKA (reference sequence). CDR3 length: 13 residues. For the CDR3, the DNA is TGCAGTGCTAGAAGAGGGCACTCCTACGAGCAGTACTTC. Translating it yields CSARRGHSYEQYF.

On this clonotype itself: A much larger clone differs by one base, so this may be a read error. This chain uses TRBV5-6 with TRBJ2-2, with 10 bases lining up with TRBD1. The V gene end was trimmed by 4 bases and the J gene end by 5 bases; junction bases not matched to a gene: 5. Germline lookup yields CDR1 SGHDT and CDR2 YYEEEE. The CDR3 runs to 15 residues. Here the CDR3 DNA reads TGTGCCAGCAGCCCGACAGGGGGCGGGACCGGGGAGCTGTTTTTT. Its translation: CASSPTGGGTGELFF.

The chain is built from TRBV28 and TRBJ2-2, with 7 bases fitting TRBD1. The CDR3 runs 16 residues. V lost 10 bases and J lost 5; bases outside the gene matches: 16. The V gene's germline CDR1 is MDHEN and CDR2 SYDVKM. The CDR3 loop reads CATVLRLGRGTGELFF. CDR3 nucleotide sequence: TGTGCCACCGTCCTCCGTTTGGGCAGGGGGACCGGGGAGCTGTTTTTT. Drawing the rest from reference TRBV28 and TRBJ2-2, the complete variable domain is DVKVTQSSRYLVKRTGEKVFLECVQDMDHENMFWYRQDPGLGLRLIYFSYDVKMKEKGDIPEGYSVSREKKERFSLILESASTNQTSMYLCATVLRLGRGTGELFFGEGSRLTVL.